This TCR beta chain was sequenced for a study of beta chain features in type 1 diabetes. CDR1 and CDR2 from the germline V gene are SGHDT and YYEEEE. The V end lost 4 bases, the J end lost 5 bases, and 12 bases lay between the germline ends. The CDR3 is 13 residues long. This clone was seen a handful of times. Within the sample, other DNA sequences also encode this same CDR3. The isolated RNA, all of it, was reverse transcribed, so expressed TCRB transcripts were what got sequenced. The method was immunoSEQ multiplex PCR; TCRdb's version includes in-frame clones alone and lacks a portion of them. The repertoire has hundreds of thousands of clones, about 12% of them found once; the top ten carry 0.015% to 0.02%.

This rearrangement joins TRBV5-6 to TRBJ1-2, with D possibly TRBD1 on 5 matching bases. The TCR originated in a young man in good health. The sequenced sample was naive CD4+ T cells from blood. The DNA for the CDR3 is TGTGCCAGCAGCCGGCAGGGTGGGTATGGCTACACCTTC. The encoded protein is CASSRQGGYGYTF.